These 28 T cell receptor beta chains were sequenced from one sample in a study of graft-versus-host responses after intestinal transplantation (dated by TCRdb to the early 2020s). The label giving this sample's time point can be read as: cells obtained before transplantation from donor or recipient. Mixed lymphocyte reactions plated approximately 200,000 CFSE-labeled pre-transplant responders with approximately 200,000 irradiated violet-dye-labeled stimulators and were cultured for six to seven days. The library was obtained by the immunoSEQ multiplex PCR assay. Entries here come from immuneACCESS through TCRdb and include only in-frame sequences with V and J called. Some clones fail to appear in such tables; in the studies checked, an unresolved V gene covers under half of the shortfall, and the cause of the remainder is unknown. Counted in this sample were 20,000 to 25,000 clones; about two fifths of them appeared once. Together, the top ten hold around 1.5% of the sample.

Here the sequenced sample was alloreactive CD8+ T cells from a mixed lymphocyte reaction culture, taken before transplantation. The sample's cell subset or site, from its label and the paper: CFSE-low proliferating T cells sorted from approximately 6-day pre-transplant mixed lymphocyte reaction (GvH or HvG direction). All receptors derive from a human patient who was an organ donor for intestinal transplantation.

The CDR3 bases are TGTGCCAGCAGCTTAGCGGGACGGAAGAACACTGAAGCTTTCTTT. This codes for CASSLAGRKNTEAFF. The chain couples TRBV7-8 to TRBJ1-1; weak D call: TRBD1 (5 bases). V was cut by 0 bases and J by 1 base, with 9 bases left in between. Germline V gene data show CDR1 as SGHVS and CDR2 as FQNEAQ. CDR3 size: 15 residues.

This clone turned up a few times. V and J are TRBV6-5 and TRBJ2-1, with a possible D match to TRBD1 (5 bases). This CDR3 is built from 15 residues. CDR1 and CDR2 from the germline V gene are MNHEY and SVGAGI. The V end lost 4 bases, the J end lost 3 bases, and 13 bases lay between the germline ends. The chain's CDR3 is CASSLGAPSYNEQFF. The CDR3 DNA sequence: TGTGCCAGCAGTTTAGGGGCCCCAAGCTACAATGAGCAGTTCTTC.

This chain uses TRBV19 with TRBJ2-7; no clear D gene. V was clipped by 2 bases and J by 1 base, with 9 bases between them. This CDR3 contains 14 residues. Germline values: CDR1 LNHDA, CDR2 SQIVND (reference sequence). CDR3 protein: CASSIWSLSYEQYF. In DNA form, the CDR3 reads TGTGCCAGTAGTATATGGTCACTTTCCTACGAGCAGTACTTC.

The chain uses TRBV4-3 and TRBJ1-2; D call uncertain. Deletions cut 0 bases from V and 2 bases from J, with 10 bases between. The CDR3 is made up of 15 amino acids. Per germline, CDR1 LGHNA and CDR2 YSLEER. The chain's CDR3 is CASSQDPLVNYGYTF. The CDR3 nucleotides read TGCGCCAGCAGCCAAGATCCATTGGTGAACTATGGCTACACCTTC.

The CDR3 loop is CASSLGLLLGGDTQYF. For the CDR3, the DNA is TGCGCCAGCAGCTTGGGACTTTTGCTGGGGGGCGATACGCAGTATTTT. V usage is TRBV5-1 and J usage is TRBJ2-3; D may correspond to TRBD1 or TRBD2 (6 bases each). The CDR3 is 16 amino acids. Trimming cost V 0 bases and J 6 bases, with 17 bases left between them. Per the germline V gene, CDR1 is SGHRS and CDR2 is YFSETQ.

This chain links TRBV30 with TRBJ2-3; D might be TRBD2 (5 bases). The CDR3 is 15 residues long. V lost 0 bases and J 1 base, leaving 11 bases between the germline ends. CDR1 GTSNPN and CDR2 SVGIG come from the germline V gene (reference sequence). This CDR3 is CAWSVLVGGTDTQYF. DNA for the CDR3: TGTGCCTGGAGTGTACTGGTGGGAGGCACAGATACGCAGTATTTT. Combining the CDR3 with reference TRBV30 and TRBJ2-3 gives the whole variable domain SQTIHQWPATLVQPVGSPLSLECTVEGTSNPNLYWYRQAAGRGLQLLFYSVGIGQISSEVPQNLSASRPQDRQFILSSKKLLLSDSGFYLCAWSVLVGGTDTQYFGPGTRLTVL.

The chain links TRBV6-5 to TRBJ2-2; 7 bases fit TRBD2. The CDR3 has 13 amino acids. V lost 5 bases and J lost 5; bases outside the gene matches: 2. The germline CDR1 and CDR2 sequences are MNHEY and SVGAGI. This CDR3 is CASSGGETGELFF. The CDR3, as DNA: TGTGCCAGCAGTGGGGGGGAGACCGGGGAGCTGTTTTTT.

The rearrangement joins TRBV27 to TRBJ2-2; 7 bases agree with TRBD2. CDR3 length: 15 residues. J was trimmed by 7 bases and V by 3 bases; bases with no gene match: 8. Germline V CDR1 and CDR2: MNHEY, SMNVEV (reference sequence). DNA of the CDR3: TGTGCCAGCAGTTTGGGGGGGGGTCTTGGCGGGGAGCTGTTTTTT. Protein: CASSLGGGLGGELFF.

This clone was counted a few times. This chain uses TRBV9 with TRBJ1-3; D uncertain. V shed 4 bases and J shed 1 base, with 12 bases lying between them. This CDR3 has 15 residues. Germline CDR1 is SGDLS and CDR2 is YYNGEE. CDR3 sequence (DNA): TGTGCCAGCAGCTCCGGACCTAAATCTGGAAACACCATATATTTT. Translating gives CASSSGPKSGNTIYF.

This clone was observed a handful of times. The CDR3 DNA sequence: TGTGCCAGCAGTTTAGGTCGTGGTCCAAATCCCGACAATGAGCAGTTCTTC. It encodes CASSLGRGPNPDNEQFF. This chain links TRBV28 with TRBJ2-1; D uncertain. The V gene lost 2 bases and the J gene lost 5 bases, with 19 bases spanning the gap. In germline, CDR1 is MDHEN, CDR2 SYDVKM. The CDR3 is made up of 17 amino acids.

The CDR3 nucleotides read TGTGCCACCAGCAGAGTTGCGACAGGGGGTGGTGGCTACACCTTC. It yields the protein CATSRVATGGGGYTF. The chain is built from TRBV15 and TRBJ1-2, with TRBD1 identical over 9 bases. Germline-derived CDR1 and CDR2 are LNHNV and YYDKDF (reference sequence). J was trimmed by 7 bases and V by 1 base; bases with no gene match: 7. This CDR3 region has 15 residues.

This clone has just a few counts. CDR3 amino acids: CASSLDYGAGLYEQYF. CDR3 nucleotide sequence: TGTGCCAGCAGCTTAGATTACGGAGCGGGACTCTACGAGCAGTACTTC. The chain combines TRBV7-2 with TRBJ2-7; 7 bases agree with TRBD2. CDR3 length equals 16 residues. Trimming at V came to 1 base and at J to 3 bases, leaving 9 bases not matched to a gene. CDR1 and CDR2 from the germline V gene are SGHTA and FQGNSA.

This clone is categorized as medium-sized (0.01 to 0.1%). DNA for the CDR3: TGTGCCAGCACCCTATCATTAGCGGGAGTAGACAATGAGCAGTTCTTC. It codes for CASTLSLAGVDNEQFF. The V gene is TRBV28, the J gene TRBJ2-1; 9 bases agree with TRBD2. In germline, CDR1 is MDHEN, CDR2 SYDVKM. CDR3 length: 16 amino acids. V lost 7 bases and J lost 5; bases outside the gene matches: 12.

The J gene is TRBJ2-5, the V gene TRBV5-1; D gene uncertain. Between the trimmed V and J ends, which lost 1 base and 2 bases, there was a span of 12 bases. Germline loops: CDR1 SGHRS, CDR2 YFSETQ. This CDR3 comprises 15 residues. The CDR3 region has the DNA TGCGCCAGCAGCTTGTATCGCGGAACTCAAGAGACCCAGTACTTC. Its protein product is CASSLYRGTQETQYF. The entire variable domain, with the rest obtained from reference TRBV5-1 and TRBJ2-5, is as follows: KAGVTQTPRYLIKTRGQQVTLSCSPISGHRSVSWYQQTPGQGLQFLFEYFSETQRNKGNFPGRFSGRQFSNSRSEMNVSTLELGDSALYLCASSLYRGTQETQYFGPGTRLLVL.

The chain combines TRBV7-9 with TRBJ2-5, with D possibly being TRBD2 (7 bases). Germline loops: CDR1 SEHNR, CDR2 FQNEAQ (reference sequence). V was trimmed by 1 base and J by 0 bases, leaving 18 bases between them. This CDR3 comprises 18 residues. CDR3 sequence reads: CASSLEGGDGKYQETQYF. The CDR3 nucleotides are TGTGCCAGCAGCTTAGAAGGGGGGGACGGCAAGTACCAAGAGACCCAGTACTTC.

The chain recombines TRBV19 with TRBJ1-1, with TRBD1 identical over 8 bases. The CDR3 runs to 16 residues. The junction had 17 bases not matched to a gene; V was cut back by 3 bases and J by 11 bases. CDR1 is LNHDA and CDR2 is SQIVND in the germline V gene (reference sequence). CDR3 in DNA: TGTGCCAGTAGTATTCGTGTACAGGGGGTACACCAAGGGGCTTTCTTT. It specifies CASSIRVQGVHQGAFF.

By its share, this clone is medium-sized (0.01 to 0.1%). J is TRBJ2-2 and V is TRBV6-1; D possibly matches TRBD1 or TRBD2 (5 bases each). The ends were cut back, 8 bases at V and 4 bases at J, with 8 bases in the middle. This CDR3 has 12 residues. Looked up from germline, CDR1 is MNHNS and CDR2 is SASEGT. CDR3 amino acids: CASRGPTGELFF. DNA for the CDR3: TGTGCCAGCCGGGGACCCACCGGGGAGCTGTTTTTT.

This chain connects TRBV15 to TRBJ2-1, with 9 nucleotides matching TRBD2. The V and J ends lost 3 bases and 6 bases, in that order; junction bases with no gene match: 9. From germline, CDR1 is LNHNV and CDR2 YYDKDF (reference sequence). The length of the CDR3 is 16 residues. CDR3 nucleotides: TGTGCCACCAGCAGCATATTAGCGGGAGTACCCAATGAGCAGTTCTTC. Residues: CATSSILAGVPNEQFF.

The V and J genes are TRBV5-1 and TRBJ2-7; 7 bases are shared with TRBD1. The V segment lost 0 bases and the J segment 2 bases; nucleotides outside the gene matches: 5. Germline CDR1 and CDR2: SGHRS and YFSETQ. The CDR3 runs 15 residues. CDR3 amino acids: CASSLGQGQPYEQYF. The CDR3 DNA reads as TGCGCCAGCAGCTTGGGACAGGGTCAGCCCTACGAGCAGTACTTC.

The genes are TRBV7-6 and TRBJ2-3; no firm D call. V was cut by 5 bases and J by 2 bases, with 14 bases left in between. CDR1 is SGHVS, CDR2 FNYEAQ, per germline. The CDR3 length is 15 residues. This CDR3 reads CASSPHTRATDTQYF. CDR3 coding DNA: TGTGCCAGCAGCCCCCACACCCGGGCCACAGATACGCAGTATTTT.

The V call is TRBV27, the J call TRBJ1-1; D call uncertain. In germline, CDR1 is MNHEY, CDR2 SMNVEV (reference sequence). This CDR3 has 12 residues. Trimming took off 4 bases at V and 13 bases at J, with 16 bases between the two ends. CDR3 sequence (DNA): TGTGCCAGCAGTTCCCTGCCCACCGCTTGTTTCTTT. Translation: CASSSLPTACFF.

This clone was detected only a few times. The chain uses TRBV13 and TRBJ2-7; 8 positions agree with TRBD1. V gave up 5 bases and J gave up 2 bases; unmatched junction bases: 2. The germline gives CDR1 PRHDT, CDR2 FYEKMQ (reference sequence). The CDR3 runs to 13 residues. The CDR3 spells CASSAQGAYEQYF. The CDR3 coding sequence is TGTGCCAGCAGCGCACAGGGGGCCTACGAGCAGTACTTC. The full variable domain, rest sourced from reference TRBV13 and TRBJ2-7, is AAGVIQSPRHLIKEKRETATLKCYPIPRHDTVYWYQQGPGQDPQFLISFYEKMQSDKGSIPDRFSAQQFSDYHSELNMSSLELGDSALYFCASSAQGAYEQYFGPGTRLTVT.

The J gene is TRBJ2-7, the V gene TRBV14, with D possibly matching TRBD2 (6 bases). The V end was cut by 0 bases, the J end by 4 bases, with 19 bases between. The CDR3 is 17 residues long. Germline-derived CDR1 and CDR2 are SGHDN and FVKESK. The CDR3 sequence is CASSQEPWCREAYEQYF. DNA of the CDR3: TGTGCCAGCAGCCAAGAACCGTGGTGCAGGGAGGCTTACGAGCAGTACTTC.

The chain has TRBV2 and TRBJ1-2; D is undetermined. V lost 7 bases, J lost 4 bases, and 10 bases lay in between. CDR1 and CDR2 (germline): SNHLY, FYNNEI. The CDR3 loop spans 12 amino acids. The CDR3 reads CASNPGFYGYTF. CDR3 in DNA: TGTGCCAGCAATCCAGGATTCTATGGCTACACCTTC.

This clone is categorized as medium-sized. The chain recombines TRBV25-1 with TRBJ1-4; a weak D match, TRBD1 (5 bases). CDR1 MGHDK and CDR2 SYGVNS come from the germline V gene. This CDR3 comprises 14 residues. Trimming shortened V by 4 bases and J by 3 bases, and 9 bases separated the two germline ends. In nucleotides, the CDR3 is TGTGCCAGCAGTGGGGCAGGGTCTAATGAAAAACTGTTTTTT. Encoded protein: CASSGAGSNEKLFF.

V and J are TRBV9 and TRBJ1-5, with D perhaps TRBD1 (5 bases). V lost 3 bases to trimming and J lost 9 bases, with 13 bases between them. This CDR3 has 13 residues. Germline V CDR1 and CDR2: SGDLS, YYNGEE. CDR3 coding DNA: TGTGCCAGCAGCGCCGGGACCGGGCGGCCCCAGCATTTT. Translating it yields CASSAGTGRPQHF. Full variable domain (remainder filled in from reference TRBV9 and TRBJ1-5): DSGVTQTPKHLITATGQRVTLRCSPRSGDLSVYWYQQSLDQGLQFLIQYYNGEERAKGNILERFSAQQFPDLHSELNLSSLELGDSALYFCASSAGTGRPQHFGDGTRLSIL.

This clone was recorded a few times. The V gene is TRBV4-3, the J gene TRBJ1-2, with D hard to call. From germline, CDR1 is LGHNA and CDR2 YSLEER. Trimming cost V 1 base and J 2 bases, with 5 bases left between them. CDR3 size: 13 residues. The CDR3 sequence: CASSQVGNYGYTF. The CDR3 DNA follows: TGCGCCAGCAGCCAAGTGGGGAACTATGGCTACACCTTC.

The gene calls are TRBV7-2 and TRBJ2-1; D gene unclear. Germline V gene lookup returns CDR1 SGHTA and CDR2 FQGNSA. V shed 5 bases and J shed 2 bases, with 4 bases lying between them. The length of the CDR3 is 12 residues. Here the CDR3 DNA reads TGTGCCAGCAGCCTGACCTACAATGAGCAGTTCTTC. Its protein product is CASSLTYNEQFF.